This entry lists 21 T cell receptor beta chains sequenced from one sample in a study of T cell responses to AZD1222 COVID-19 vaccine. Some clones are missing from TCRdb's copy, which holds only in-frame ones; the method was immunoSEQ multiplex PCR. The sample includes about 140,000 clones, 70% to 90% seen only once; the top ten take just under 3%. This specimen was peripheral blood, taken on day 0 of AZD1222 vaccination. The source is an adult in good health.

The chain combines TRBV5-6 with TRBJ2-5, with TRBD1 matching 7 bases. Looked up from germline, CDR1 is SGHDT and CDR2 is YYEEEE. The CDR3 sequence is 14 residues long. The trim removed 1 base at V and 1 base at J, leaving 1 base unmatched. The CDR3 loop is CASSLPGGQETQYF. In DNA, the CDR3 is TGTGCCAGCAGCTTGCCAGGGGGCCAAGAGACCCAGTACTTC.

This clone was seen only once. CDR3 DNA: TGCAGCGTTGAAGTTGACCCGAGCTCCTACAATGAGCAGTTCTTC. This translates into CSVEVDPSSYNEQFF. The chain recombines TRBV29-1 with TRBJ2-1; D not certain. Per the germline V gene, CDR1 is SQVTM and CDR2 is ANQGSEA. V was trimmed by 1 base and J by 0 bases, leaving 10 bases between them. CDR3 size: 15 residues.

The rearrangement joins TRBV5-1 to TRBJ2-2; D is possibly TRBD1 or TRBD2 (5 bases each). The CDR3 spans 16 residues. The V and J ends lost 4 bases and 9 bases respectively, with 22 bases between them. Per the germline V gene, CDR1 is SGHRS and CDR2 is YFSETQ. The CDR3 is CASSLGPTAGARELFF. The CDR3 DNA reads TGCGCCAGCAGCCTGGGACCGACAGCCGGGGCCCGGGAGCTGTTTTTT.

This clone has a handful of counts. The rearrangement links TRBV25-1 to TRBJ2-7; 7 bases map to TRBD1. The CDR3 is 15 residues long. V was clipped by 3 bases and J by 1 base; unmatched bases: 6. CDR1 and CDR2 from the germline V gene are MGHDK and SYGVNS. This chain's CDR3 is CASSDEGRGSYEQYF. The CDR3 nucleotides are TGTGCCAGCAGTGATGAGGGCAGGGGGTCCTACGAGCAGTACTTC.

This chain connects TRBV4-3 to TRBJ1-6, with 10 bases that match TRBD1. Germline CDR1 is LGHNA and CDR2 is YSLEER. The CDR3 contains 21 residues. J was trimmed by 1 base and V by 2 bases; bases with no gene match: 14. CDR3 in DNA: TGCGCCAGCAGCCAATTCCCAGGCGGGACAGGGGAATCGTCCTATAATTCACCCCTCCACTTT. Protein product: CASSQFPGGTGESSYNSPLHF.

The rearrangement links TRBV7-8 to TRBJ1-2; 9 nucleotides match TRBD1. V lost 5 bases to trimming and J lost 8 bases; unmatched junction nucleotides: 6. This CDR3 has 13 residues. Germline V lookup: CDR1 SGHVS, CDR2 FQNEAQ. The CDR3 DNA follows: TGTGCCAGCAGCCGGGGGACAGGGTCCGGCTACACCTTC. Translation gives CASSRGTGSGYTF.

V gene TRBV7-9 combines with J gene TRBJ2-1; 11 nucleotides agree with TRBD2. Germline CDR1 is SEHNR and CDR2 is FQNEAQ (reference sequence). The CDR3 has 15 amino acids. V shed 3 bases, J shed 9 bases, and the junction held 7 bases outside the gene matches. The CDR3 loop is CASSLMGLADSEQFF. CDR3 sequence (DNA): TGTGCCAGCAGCTTGATGGGACTAGCGGACAGTGAGCAGTTCTTC.

This chain connects TRBV5-1 to TRBJ2-2; 8 bases are shared with TRBD1. V lost 7 bases and J lost 2; bases outside the gene matches: 10. Per germline, CDR1 SGHRS and CDR2 YFSETQ. This CDR3 spans 16 amino acids. The CDR3, as DNA: TGCGCCAGCCGGTGGAGGACAGGGCATAACACCGGGGAGCTGTTTTTT. It encodes CASRWRTGHNTGELFF.

Here the CDR3 reads CASSPAGALHEKLFF. CDR3 nucleotides: TGTGCCAGCAGCCCTGCAGGGGCGCTCCATGAAAAACTGTTTTTT. This chain uses TRBV5-8 with TRBJ1-4; D possibly corresponds to TRBD1 (6 bases). Trimming took off 4 bases at V and 6 bases at J, with 16 bases between the two ends. The length of the CDR3 is 15 residues. Germline V gene data show CDR1 as SGHTS and CDR2 as YDEGEE.

This chain joins TRBV5-1 and TRBJ2-2; 11 nucleotides agree with TRBD2. Germline V CDR1 and CDR2: SGHRS, YFSETQ. The ends lost 4 bases at V and 1 base at J; junction bases unmatched: 3. The CDR3 has 16 residues. The DNA for the CDR3 is TGCGCCAGCAGCAGAGGGACTAGCGGGAACACCGGGGAGCTGTTTTTT. Translated, it gives CASSRGTSGNTGELFF.

The V call is TRBV7-9, the J call TRBJ2-3; 8 nucleotides match TRBD1. With 4 bases clipped from V and 1 base from J, the junction kept 4 bases outside the gene matches. Germline assignment: CDR1 SEHNR and CDR2 FQNEAQ (reference sequence). This CDR3 is 15 amino acids long. CDR3 DNA sequence: TGTGCCAGCAGCTCCAGGGACAGGCGCACAGATACGCAGTATTTT. Its protein product is CASSSRDRRTDTQYF.

The chain employs TRBV29-1 and TRBJ2-3; 11 positions match TRBD1. CDR1 is SQVTM, CDR2 ANQGSEA, per germline. The V and J ends lost 6 bases and 5 bases, in that order; junction bases with no gene match: 10. The CDR3 consists of 15 residues. The CDR3 region has the DNA TGCAGCGTAGACATAACGGGACAGGGGGAAGATACGCAGTATTTT. It encodes CSVDITGQGEDTQYF.

The rearrangement uses TRBV11-2 and TRBJ2-3; 12 positions match TRBD2. The CDR3 consists of 18 residues. Germline V lookup: CDR1 SGHAT, CDR2 FQNNGV. The V segment lost 2 bases and the J segment 3 bases; nucleotides outside the gene matches: 9. DNA of the CDR3: TGTGCCAGCAGCTTACGGGCTAGCGGGGGGGCCTGGACAGATACGCAGTATTTT. Translating it yields CASSLRASGGAWTDTQYF.

The gene calls are TRBV4-1 and TRBJ2-7; 8 bases are shared with TRBD2. Germline-derived CDR1 and CDR2 are MGHRA and YSYEKL. This CDR3 has 14 amino acids. The trim removed 4 bases at V and 0 bases at J, leaving 2 bases unmatched. The chain's CDR3 is CASSPGLASYEQYF. In nucleotides, the CDR3 is TGCGCCAGCAGCCCAGGACTAGCCTCCTACGAGCAGTACTTC.

The V and J genes are TRBV6-2 or TRBV6-3 and TRBJ2-7; 8 bases agree with TRBD1. This CDR3 has 11 amino acids. V trimming: 5 bases; J trimming: 6 bases; junction bases outside the gene matches: 0. Germline loops: CDR1 MNHEY, CDR2 SVGEGT. This chain's CDR3 is CASSQGAEQYF. DNA for the CDR3: TGTGCCAGCAGTCAGGGGGCCGAGCAGTACTTC.

The chain carries TRBV6-5 and TRBJ1-6, with D maybe TRBD1 (5 bases). This CDR3 contains 15 residues. V lost 2 bases and J lost 7, with 12 bases in between. Germline V gene lookup returns CDR1 MNHEY and CDR2 SVGAGI. The DNA for the CDR3 is TGTGCCAGCAGTTACCGGGACGGCGGAAATTCACCCCTCCACTTT. Protein product: CASSYRDGGNSPLHF.

V usage is TRBV5-5 and J usage is TRBJ1-2; D unclear. The germline V and J ends were trimmed by 0 bases and 4 bases, with 10 bases remaining between them. Germline-derived CDR1 and CDR2 are SGHKS and YYEKEE (reference sequence). The CDR3 runs to 14 residues. Written as DNA, the CDR3 is TGTGCCAGCAGCTTGGAGAGGGAATTCTATGGCTACACCTTC. The encoded protein is CASSLEREFYGYTF.

The chain couples TRBV2 to TRBJ2-5; TRBD1 matches at 9 bases. There are 18 residues in the CDR3. J lost 2 bases, V lost 5 bases, and 15 bases had no gene match. Germline V gene sequence: CDR1 SNHLY, CDR2 FYNNEI. CDR3 sequence reads: CASSRSFLGQGLQETQYF. In nucleotides, the CDR3 is TGTGCCAGCAGTAGATCCTTCCTGGGACAGGGATTGCAAGAGACCCAGTACTTC.

V usage is TRBV7-3 and J usage is TRBJ2-1, with D possibly being TRBD1 (5 bases). The germline gives CDR1 SGHTA, CDR2 FQGTGA. Trimming left V 5 bases short and J 4 bases short, with 12 bases between. CDR3 size: 14 residues. For the CDR3, the DNA is TGTGCCAGCAGCCCGACAGTGGGATACAATGAGCAGTTCTTC. Amino acids: CASSPTVGYNEQFF. The full variable domain, rest sourced from reference TRBV7-3 and TRBJ2-1, is GAGVSQTPSNKVTEKGKYVELRCDPISGHTALYWYRQSLGQGPEFLIYFQGTGAADDSGLPNDRFFAVRPEGSVSTLKIQRTERGDSAVYLCASSPTVGYNEQFFGPGTRLTVL.

The CDR3 here is CASSIGGGSSTDTQYF. CDR3 nucleotide sequence: TGTGCCAGCAGCATCGGGGGGGGCTCTAGCACAGATACGCAGTATTTT. The chain carries TRBV9 and TRBJ2-3; 8 nucleotides agree with TRBD2. This CDR3 is 16 amino acids long. The ends lost 4 bases at V and 0 bases at J; junction bases unmatched: 7. Germline assignment: CDR1 SGDLS and CDR2 YYNGEE.

J is TRBJ1-4 and V is TRBV5-1, with a weak D call TRBD1 (6 bases). Germline V gives CDR1 SGHRS, CDR2 YFSETQ. The CDR3 has 15 residues. The V end lost 4 bases, the J end lost 4 bases, and 14 bases lay between the germline ends. The CDR3 is CASSARQVGNEKLFF. The DNA for the CDR3 is TGCGCCAGCAGCGCCCGACAGGTCGGTAATGAAAAACTGTTTTTT.